This note documents a single T cell receptor beta chain sequence. Antigen specificity is unknown. TCRdb's table, derived via immunoSEQ multiplex PCR, lists solely in-frame clones and lacks some. In the table there are around 150,000 clones, roughly 91% of which are singletons. These data belong to a study of T cell responses to AZD1222 COVID-19 vaccine. The germline gives CDR1 LGHDT, CDR2 YNNKEL (reference sequence). This CDR3 comprises 14 residues. V lost 0 bases and J 4 bases, leaving 6 bases between the germline ends. Second-dose schedules of about 4 or about 12 weeks were combined. Study-level findings and limits: Donors were chiefly white British, with a greater number of females, and clonal diversity was perhaps underestimated. Sampling that yielded the repertoires occurred only after the peak T cell response.

The J gene is TRBJ2-2, the V gene TRBV3-1 (or the pseudogene TRBV3-2); no definite D call. The origin of this receptor is an adult who received the AZD1222 COVID-19 vaccine. The source was peripheral blood, collected 28 days after the second AZD1222 dose. CDR3 residues: CASSQDWSTGELFF. The DNA of the CDR3 is TGTGCCAGCAGCCAAGATTGGAGCACCGGGGAGCTGTTTTTT.